A selection of T cell receptor beta chains follows, all from one sample in a study of control samples from healthy donors and cancer patients. Data came from immunoSEQ multiplex PCR; TCRdb stores just in-frame clones and leaves some out. The sample has 150,000 to 200,000 clones, 85% to 95% seen once. The sample taken for sequencing was blood. The receptors derive from a man in his late teens or twenties in good health. Each CDR3 is given with its conserved first and last residue. Fields, in order: clone size, J gene, D gene, CDR3 length, V gene, CDR3 DNA, CDR3 protein. The D gene is left open where the match is weak. Clone sizes are given selectively: once, few, many, or a class where the clone is expanded.

NA	TRBJ2-7	NA	13	TRBV12-3/TRBV12-4	TGTGCCAGCAGTTTTAGTTCCGGGGACGAGCAGTACTTC	CASSFSSGDEQYF
NA	TRBJ1-1	NA	13	TRBV11-3	TGTGCCAGCAGCCAACACCCGAACACTGAAGCTTTCTTT	CASSQHPNTEAFF
NA	TRBJ2-1	TRBD2	15	TRBV5-1	TGCGCCAGCAGCTTGTCACCGGGGGGGAATGATGAGCAGTTCTTC	CASSLSPGGNDEQFF
NA	TRBJ1-3	NA	14	TRBV20-1	TGCAGTGCTAGTAACAGCTTCTCTGGAAACACCATATATTTT	CSASNSFSGNTIYF
NA	TRBJ2-1	NA	16	TRBV6-1	TGTGCCAGCAGTGACCCAGGGGGGCCCACAGGGAATGAGCAGTTCTTC	CASSDPGGPTGNEQFF
NA	TRBJ1-2	TRBD1	13	TRBV27	TGTGCCAGCAGTTCGACAGGGAACTATGGCTACACCTTC	CASSSTGNYGYTF
NA	TRBJ1-2	TRBD1	13	TRBV6-5	TGTGCCAGCAGTTTGGGACAGGGAGGAGGCTACACCTTC	CASSLGQGGGYTF
NA	TRBJ1-6	NA	16	TRBV2	TGTGCCAGCAGTGACAGGGAGGGGAGGAGGAAGGAACCCCTCCACTTT	CASSDREGRRKEPLHF
NA	TRBJ1-5	NA	12	TRBV24-1	TGTGCCACCAGTGACCCAAATCAGCCCCAGCATTTT	CATSDPNQPQHF
NA	TRBJ2-7	NA	11	TRBV20-1	TGCAGTGTGGCGGGGCCCTACGAGCAGTACTTC	CSVAGPYEQYF
once	TRBJ2-3	TRBD2	16	TRBV11-1	TGTGCCAGCAGCTTTCTGACTAGCGGGGGGGGAAGGACGCAGTATTTT	CASSFLTSGGGRTQYF
once	TRBJ2-7	NA	13	TRBV19	TGTGCCAGTAGTTTGAATGCAGCCTACGAGCAGTACTTC	CASSLNAAYEQYF
NA	TRBJ1-5	NA	14	TRBV6-1	TGTGCCAGCAGTGACCTTAATCCCAATCAGCCCCAGCATTTT	CASSDLNPNQPQHF
NA	TRBJ2-5	NA	14	TRBV28	TGTGCCAGCAGTTCTGGGCAGGGAAGAGAGACCCAGTACTTC	CASSSGQGRETQYF
NA	TRBJ2-3	NA	15	TRBV18	TGTGCCAGCTCACCAAGCCGGGGGCCCGCAGATACGCAGTATTTT	CASSPSRGPADTQYF
NA	TRBJ2-3	NA	14	TRBV6-5	TGTGCCAGCAGTTACCGTACGGGCACAGATACGCAGTATTTT	CASSYRTGTDTQYF
NA	TRBJ2-4	NA	14	TRBV28	TGTGCCGTCCAGACAGGGAGGTCCAAAAACATTCAGTACTTC	CAVQTGRSKNIQYF
NA	TRBJ2-3	TRBD2	14	TRBV30	TGTGCCTGGAGGGTAGCGGGGGGCGCAGATACGCAGTATTTT	CAWRVAGGADTQYF
NA	TRBJ2-3	NA	15	TRBV21-1	TGTGCCAGCAGCAATAGGACAGGGGCTTCAGATACGCAGTATTTT	CASSNRTGASDTQYF
NA	TRBJ2-1	NA	14	TRBV6-1	TGTGCCAGCAGTGAATGGTCAGGATACAATGAGCAGTTCTTC	CASSEWSGYNEQFF
NA	TRBJ2-7	TRBD1	14	TRBV27	TGTGCCAGCAGTCCGGGGGACAGGGTCTACGAGCAGTACTTC	CASSPGDRVYEQYF